Only a few counts were recorded for the clone carrying this T cell receptor beta chain. Using its own MiXCR run on the 5' RACE reads, TCRdb lists one record per CDR3 protein. The sample has roughly 39,000 distinct CDR3 sequences, 15% to 20% seen once; the top ten hold 2.5% to 3%. Germline V lookup: CDR1 SGHRS, CDR2 YFSETQ. J lost 3 bases, V lost 4 bases, and 7 bases had no gene match. CDR3 length equals 14 residues. Sequenced: naive CD4+ T cells sorted from a lymph node. Subset reported: naive CD4+ T cells, CD4+CD45RA+CD25-. The sequence derives from a female donor with breast cancer. This chain connects TRBV5-1 to TRBJ2-7; 7 nucleotides agree with TRBD1. The CDR3 DNA is TGCGCCAGCAGCCGGGGACAGCCTGGCTACGAGCAGTACTTC. It is translated as CASSRGQPGYEQYF.